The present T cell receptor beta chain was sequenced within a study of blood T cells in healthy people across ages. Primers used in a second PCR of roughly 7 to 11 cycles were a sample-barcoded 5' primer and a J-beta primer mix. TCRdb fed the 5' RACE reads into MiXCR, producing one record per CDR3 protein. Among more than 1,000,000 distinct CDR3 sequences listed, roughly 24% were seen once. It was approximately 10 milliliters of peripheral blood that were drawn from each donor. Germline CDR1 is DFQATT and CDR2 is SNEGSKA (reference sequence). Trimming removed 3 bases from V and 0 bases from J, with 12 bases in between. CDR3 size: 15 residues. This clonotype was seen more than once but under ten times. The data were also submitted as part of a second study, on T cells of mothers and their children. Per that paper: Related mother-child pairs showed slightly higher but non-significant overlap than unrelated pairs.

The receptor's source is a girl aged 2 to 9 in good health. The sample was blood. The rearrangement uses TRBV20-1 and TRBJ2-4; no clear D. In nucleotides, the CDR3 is TGCAGTGCTAGGGGCCAGATTTTAGCCAAAAACATTCAGTACTTC. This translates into CSARGQILAKNIQYF.